This T cell receptor beta chain was captured in a study of CD8 T cells in ankylosing spondylitis. This clonotype has only a few counts. Its matching antigen is unknown. Study conclusions and caveats: Some of the motif variants had earlier been found in reactive arthritis patients' fluid and blood. Within matched ankylosing spondylitis synovial fluid, disease-linked clones were reportedly significantly enriched. Characteristic of ankylosing spondylitis blood, it appeared, was a TCR beta motif comprising about eight highly homologous variants.

It was by quantitative 5'-RACE with molecular barcodes that TCR beta libraries were made. MiXCR was run by TCRdb on the 5' RACE reads, yielding one entry per CDR3 protein. The sample includes fewer than 400,000 distinct CDR3 sequences, under 15% seen only once; the top ten take about 1.1%. CDR3 length: 13 amino acids. The V and J ends lost 7 bases and 2 bases respectively, with 11 bases between them. Germline CDR1 and CDR2: ENHRY and SYGVKD. The sample comprised blood, either unsorted or a sorted T cell fraction (not recorded which). The receptor was derived from a male donor with ankylosing spondylitis or in good health (not recorded which). The chain links TRBV10-3 to TRBJ1-2; D not resolved. CDR3 sequence reads: CAITMDGNYGYTF. CDR3 coding DNA: TGTGCCATCACCATGGACGGCAACTATGGCTACACCTTC.